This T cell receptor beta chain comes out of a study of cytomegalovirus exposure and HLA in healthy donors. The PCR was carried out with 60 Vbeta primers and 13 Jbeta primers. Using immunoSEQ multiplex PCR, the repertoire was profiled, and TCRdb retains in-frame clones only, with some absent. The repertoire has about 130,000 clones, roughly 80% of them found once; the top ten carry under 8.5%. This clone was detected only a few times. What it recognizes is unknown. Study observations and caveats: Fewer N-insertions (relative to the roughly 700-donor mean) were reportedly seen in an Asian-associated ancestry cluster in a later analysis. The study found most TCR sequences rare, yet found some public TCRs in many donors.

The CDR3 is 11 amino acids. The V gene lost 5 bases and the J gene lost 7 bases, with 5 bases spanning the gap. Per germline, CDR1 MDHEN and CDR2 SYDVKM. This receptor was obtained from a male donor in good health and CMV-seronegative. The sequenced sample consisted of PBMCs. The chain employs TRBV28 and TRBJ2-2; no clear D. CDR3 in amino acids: CASSAFGELFF. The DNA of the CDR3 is TGTGCCAGCAGTGCGTTCGGGGAGCTGTTTTTT.